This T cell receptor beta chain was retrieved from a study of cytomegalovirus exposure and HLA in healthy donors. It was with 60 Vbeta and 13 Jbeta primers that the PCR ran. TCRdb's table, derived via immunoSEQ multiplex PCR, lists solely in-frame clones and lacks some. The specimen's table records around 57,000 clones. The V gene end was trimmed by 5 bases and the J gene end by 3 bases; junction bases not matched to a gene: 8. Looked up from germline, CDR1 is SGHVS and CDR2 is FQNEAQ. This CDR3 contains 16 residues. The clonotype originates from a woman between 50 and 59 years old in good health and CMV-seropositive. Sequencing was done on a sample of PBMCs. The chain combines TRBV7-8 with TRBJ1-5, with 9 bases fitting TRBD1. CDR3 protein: CASSRGQGRVNQPQHF. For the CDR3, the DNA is TGTGCCAGCAGCCGGGGACAGGGTCGGGTCAATCAGCCCCAGCATTTT. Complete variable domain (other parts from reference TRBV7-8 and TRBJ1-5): GAGVSQSPRYKVAKRGQDVALRCDPISGHVSLFWYQQALGQGPEFLTYFQNEAQLDKSGLPSDRFFAERPEGSVSTLKIQRTQQEDSAVYLCASSRGQGRVNQPQHFGDGTRLSIL.